Shown below are 20 T cell receptor beta chains from a single sample sequenced in a study of a mutant IDH1 vaccine in newly diagnosed glioma. Repertoires were generated with immunoSEQ multiplex PCR, while TCRdb's copy carries only in-frame clones and drops some. This sample has approximately 61,000 clones; roughly 76% occur once, and the top ten carry about 4.9%. Their cognate antigens are unknown. Regarding time point: week 35, safety follow-up. It was 300 ug of mutant IDH1 20-mer peptide that made up each vaccine dose, given with topical imiquimod. Sequencing was performed on PBMCs, taken from a glioma patient whose treatment included an IDH1 peptide vaccine. These receptors were obtained from a man aged 40-49 years with glioma.

V is TRBV18 and J is TRBJ1-4; perhaps TRBD1 as D (5 bases). From germline, CDR1 is KGHSH and CDR2 LQKENI. CDR3 length: 16 residues. V lost 3 bases to trimming and J lost 0 bases, with 11 bases between them. Here the CDR3 DNA reads TGTGCCAGCTCACCGAGACAGCCTGCAACTAATGAAAAACTGTTTTTT. Its translation is CASSPRQPATNEKLFF.

V is TRBV5-4 and J is TRBJ2-1; D could derive from TRBD1 or TRBD2 (6 bases each). The V and J ends lost 0 bases and 9 bases respectively, with 16 bases between them. Germline V gives CDR1 SGHNT, CDR2 YYREEE (reference sequence). The CDR3 is 15 amino acids. CDR3: CASSLGLAEGVEQFF. The DNA of the CDR3 is TGTGCCAGCAGCTTGGGGTTAGCGGAGGGGGTTGAGCAGTTCTTC.

The chain employs TRBV5-4 and TRBJ2-5, with D possibly being TRBD1 (5 bases). V dropped 0 bases and J dropped 3 bases, with 9 bases sitting between them. The CDR3 is 14 amino acids. In germline, CDR1 is SGHNT, CDR2 YYREEE (reference sequence). The DNA for the CDR3 is TGTGCCAGCAGCTTGGGCAGGGTAGAAGAGACCCAGTACTTC. Residues: CASSLGRVEETQYF.

CDR3 in DNA: TGTGCCACCAGCAGAGATCCCCCGGATGGTCCAGATACGCAGTATTTT. Translated, it gives CATSRDPPDGPDTQYF. The chain uses TRBV15 and TRBJ2-3, with D unclear. Germline V CDR1 and CDR2: LNHNV, YYDKDF (reference sequence). With 0 bases removed from V and 4 bases from J, the gap between germline ends came to 14 bases. This CDR3 is 16 amino acids long.

The V and J genes are TRBV7-9 and TRBJ2-3; the D call may be TRBD1 or TRBD2 (5 bases each). CDR3 size: 13 residues. Germline CDR1 reads SEHNR; CDR2 reads FQNEAQ (reference sequence). Trimming shortened V by 1 base and J by 13 bases, and 15 bases separated the two germline ends. In DNA, the CDR3 is TGTGCCAGCAGCTTAGTTTGGGGGAGCGAAAAGTATTTT. It translates to CASSLVWGSEKYF.

The rearrangement uses TRBV10-3 and TRBJ2-5; the match to TRBD2 covers 11 bases. The J call could be wrong; TRBJ2-7 is a better fit for the DNA end. CDR1 is ENHRY, CDR2 SYGVKD, per germline. The CDR3 loop spans 15 amino acids. The CDR3 sequence: CAISRLAGYSYEQYF. The CDR3 nucleotides are TGTGCCATCAGCAGACTAGCGGGATACTCCTACGAGCAGTACTTC.

The chain is built from TRBV4-3 and TRBJ2-2; 10 bases are shared with TRBD2. This CDR3 is 16 amino acids long. With 1 base clipped from V and 6 bases from J, the junction kept 5 bases outside the gene matches. Germline V CDR1 and CDR2: LGHNA, YSLEER. The chain's CDR3 is CASSQVPSGSAGELFF. The CDR3 nucleotides read TGCGCCAGCAGCCAAGTTCCTAGCGGGAGTGCCGGGGAGCTGTTTTTT.

This chain joins TRBV11-1 and TRBJ2-7; 7 nucleotides agree with TRBD2. CDR3 length: 12 residues. V trimming: 4 bases; J trimming: 6 bases; junction bases outside the gene matches: 3. Germline CDR1 reads SGHAT; CDR2 reads FQDESV (reference sequence). For the CDR3, the DNA is TGTGCCAGCAGCTCGGGGGGAATCGAGCAGTACTTC. Translating gives CASSSGGIEQYF.

CDR3 sequence (DNA): TGTGCCAGCAGTAAGACAGAGAACACTGAAGCTTTCTTT. This gives the protein CASSKTENTEAFF. This chain uses TRBV6-1 with TRBJ1-1; tentative D call: TRBD1 (5 bases). CDR1 and CDR2 from the germline V gene are MNHNS and SASEGT. This CDR3 has 13 amino acids. V gave up 5 bases and J gave up 1 base, with 8 bases separating them.

J is TRBJ2-5 and V is TRBV7-9, with 7 bases matching TRBD2. TRBJ2-7 explains the end of the DNA better; the J call may be wrong. Germline V gene data show CDR1 as SEHNR and CDR2 as FQNEAQ (reference sequence). CDR3 size: 15 residues. In nucleotides, the CDR3 is TGTGCCAGCAGCTTATCGCTAGCGGAGGCCTACGAGCAGTACTTC. This translates into CASSLSLAEAYEQYF.

This clone has a handful of counts. The V gene is TRBV5-5, the J gene TRBJ2-5; 10 nucleotides line up with TRBD2. The CDR3 contains 13 residues. Germline trimming cut 5 bases from V and 5 bases from J; bases unmatched to any gene: 3. Germline V CDR1 and CDR2: SGHKS, YYEKEE (reference sequence). As DNA, the CDR3 is TGTGCCAGCAGACGGACTAGCGGCGAGACCCAGTACTTC. Translation: CASRRTSGETQYF.

The rearrangement uses TRBV28 and TRBJ1-3; a possible D gene is TRBD1 (6 bases). The V gene lost 2 bases and the J gene lost 0 bases, with 8 bases spanning the gap. The CDR3 sequence is 15 residues long. CDR1 and CDR2 (germline): MDHEN, SYDVKM. In DNA, the CDR3 is TGTGCCAGCAGTTTAAGCAGGGGCTCTGGAAACACCATATATTTT. Protein product: CASSLSRGSGNTIYF.

The table lists this clone with a count of one. This rearrangement joins TRBV4-1 to TRBJ2-7; TRBD2 agrees at 10 bases. The CDR3 has 17 residues. J lost 2 bases, V lost 0 bases, and 7 bases had no gene match. In germline, CDR1 is MGHRA, CDR2 YSYEKL. Here the CDR3 DNA reads TGCGCCAGCAGCCAAGAATCCGTGAGCGGGGGGGCCTACGAGCAGTACTTC. Protein product: CASSQESVSGGAYEQYF.

The chain links TRBV6-5 to TRBJ2-2; the match to TRBD1 covers 10 bases. The germline CDR1 and CDR2 sequences are MNHEY and SVGAGI. The CDR3 consists of 15 residues. V lost 4 bases to trimming and J lost 2 bases; unmatched junction nucleotides: 1. The CDR3 DNA is TGTGCCAGCAGTTCGACAGGGGGCAACACCGGGGAGCTGTTTTTT. It codes for CASSSTGGNTGELFF.

V is TRBV15 and J is TRBJ2-7; D gene unclear. This CDR3 spans 13 amino acids. V lost 1 base and J 5 bases, leaving 9 bases between the germline ends. CDR1 is LNHNV, CDR2 YYDKDF, per germline (reference sequence). The CDR3 loop reads CATSRGTENEQYF. The CDR3 DNA reads TGTGCCACCAGCAGAGGGACGGAAAACGAGCAGTACTTC.

The genes are TRBV9 and TRBJ2-3, with D unclear. The CDR3 is 14 residues long. In germline, CDR1 is SGDLS, CDR2 YYNGEE. Trimming took 2 bases from V and 3 from J, leaving 10 bases between them. The chain's CDR3 is CASSVGQRTDTQYF. The CDR3 coding sequence is TGTGCCAGCAGCGTGGGTCAAAGGACAGATACGCAGTATTTT.

This chain links TRBV6-7 with TRBJ2-2, with 7 bases identical to TRBD2. TRBV6-7 qualifies as an ORF whose function is uncertain. This CDR3 spans 14 amino acids. With 5 bases clipped from V and 7 bases from J, the junction kept 7 bases outside the gene matches. The CDR3 DNA sequence: TGTGCCAGCAGTCTCGAGCGGGAAGGCGGGGAGCTGTTTTTT. Amino acids: CASSLEREGGELFF.

This rearrangement joins TRBV7-8 to TRBJ1-5; D not resolved. V lost 5 bases, J lost 0 bases, and 11 bases lay in between. CDR1 SGHVS and CDR2 FQNEAQ come from the germline V gene. The CDR3 runs to 15 residues. CDR3 DNA: TGTGCCAGCAGCCCCCTCTGGGGTAGCAATCAGCCCCAGCATTTT. It is translated as CASSPLWGSNQPQHF.

This clone was detected once. The chain couples TRBV9 to TRBJ1-6; 7 bases are a match to TRBD1. This CDR3 spans 16 amino acids. Germline V gives CDR1 SGDLS, CDR2 YYNGEE. With 4 bases clipped from V and 7 bases from J, the junction kept 11 bases outside the gene matches. The CDR3: CASSPRTGRNNSPLHF. CDR3 coding DNA: TGTGCCAGCAGCCCACGGACAGGTCGGAACAATTCACCCCTCCACTTT. The whole variable domain, remainder taken from reference TRBV9 and TRBJ1-6, is DSGVTQTPKHLITATGQRVTLRCSPRSGDLSVYWYQQSLDQGLQFLIQYYNGEERAKGNILERFSAQQFPDLHSELNLSSLELGDSALYFCASSPRTGRNNSPLHFGNGTRLTVT.

The chain recombines TRBV5-4 with TRBJ2-7; D might be TRBD1 (5 bases). Germline V gene lookup returns CDR1 SGHNT and CDR2 YYREEE (reference sequence). The CDR3 consists of 14 residues. Trimming took off 1 base at V and 5 bases at J, with 13 bases between the two ends. For the CDR3, the DNA is TGTGCCAGCAGCTTGAGGGGTAGCCCCCACGAGCAGTACTTC. This translates into CASSLRGSPHEQYF.